This TCR beta chain stems from a study of T cell responses to AZD1222 COVID-19 vaccine (dated by TCRdb to the early 2020s). Background for the entire study: AZD1222 recipients with second doses at about 4 weeks or about 12 weeks were pooled, because spike-specific TCR depth and breadth did not differ between schedules. TCR sequencing covered more than 230 trial participants: 200 to 220 given two doses of AZD1222 and 26 given two doses of MenACWY control vaccine. Enrollment into the trials was organized by age into subgroups of 18-55, 56-69 and 70-plus years, and those subgroups contained about 160, 30 and 59 TCR-sequenced participants, respectively. General conclusions and limits of the study: In the small 56-69-year group, the increase in depth fell short of significance, most likely because of low power. Only six AZD1222 recipients were SARS-CoV-2 seropositive at baseline, limiting conclusions about previously exposed vaccinees. Participants were mostly white British, with more females than males. The authors suggested clonal diversity may have been underestimated. Reportedly, close to half of the unique spike-specific TCRs recognized epitopes lying outside the regions that are mutated in the B.1.351 and B.1.1.7 variants. After two AZD1222 doses, spike-specific TCR breadth and depth were significantly higher than at day 0 and than in MenACWY recipients. Vaccine-associated CD4 TCRs spanned the whole spike protein, with dominant responses in regions 160-218 and 743-854. No day 14 peak-response samples were available, so repertoires were characterized only after the peak T cell response.

The CDR3 regions of human TCRbeta chains were analyzed by immunosequencing. Under the source paper's analysis protocol: TCRs in the repertoires were compared against a reference library of SARS-CoV-2-specific TCRs that had been generated with the MIRA antigen-specificity platform. Breadth meant the fraction of unique TCRs that were SARS-CoV-2-associated, whereas depth meant the fraction of total T cells that were SARS-CoV-2-associated. Each spike-specific TCR was assigned to its reactive spike region and to a CD4 or CD8 class using the MIRA data. Log10-transformed breadth and depth values were compared by one-way ANOVA with Sidak's multiple comparisons tests. Here the immuneACCESS table is served through TCRdb, limited to in-frame sequences with V and J called. Missing clones are a known gap in these copies; in checked studies unresolved V genes cover under half, and the rest lacks a known reason. The V and J calls and clone size are taken from that table; D and trimming were inferred from the DNA. This sample is represented by 100,000 to 150,000 clones; approximately 92% of them were singletons. Together, the top ten hold 1.1% of the sample.

Concerning this clone itself: It lacks a known antigen. The input lacks base qualities; no much larger clone sits a single base away.

What this sample's time point label stands for: baseline before first vaccination. Vaccinee samples came from UK trials COV001 and COV002, including a single-blind randomized controlled phase 2/3 trial of AZD1222 (ChAdOx1 nCoV-19) in healthy adults. For TCRbeta chain sequencing, PBMC samples from trial participants were taken at day 0 and at day 28 after the second dose. Looking up the germline V gene yields CDR1 MNHEY and CDR2 SVGAGI. Trimming at the junction amounts to 6 bases on V and 7 bases on J, and the germline ends lie 13 bases apart. Its CDR3 holds 13 amino acids, cysteine through phenylalanine. Only the CDR3 region is kept as DNA, spanning 39 bases read in frame from base 1.

The rearrangement joined TRBV6-5 to TRBJ2-1; the D gene is perhaps TRBD1, from 6 matching bases. Sample: peripheral blood, taken on day 0 of AZD1222 vaccination. The receptor was derived from an adult in good health. CDR3 loop: CASSQGQQNEQFF. The DNA sequence is given as TGTGCCAGCAGCCAGGGACAACAAAATGAGCAGTTCTTC.